This entry lists 15 T cell receptor beta chains sequenced from one sample in a study of CD8+CD57+ T cells in acquired aplastic anemia. Profiling that covered TCR beta VDJ and CDR3 relied on genomic DNA as its template. Each CDR3 protein gets one entry after TCRdb re-called the reads with MiXCR. The profile shows under 350,000 distinct CDR3 sequences, around 60% of them singletons. Sequencing used sorted CD4+, CD8+, or CD8+CD57+ T cells (not recorded which) from PBMCs. These receptors were obtained from a human donor with severe aplastic anemia or a healthy control (not recorded which).

In the case of this clonotype: The junction does not match germline at one end; this may be a read error. The gene calls are TRBV9 and TRBJ2-1, with D unclear. From germline, CDR1 is SGDLS and CDR2 YYNGEE. The CDR3 runs to 11 residues. The CDR3 reads CSSSAYNEQFF. CDR3 nucleotides: TGTTCCAGCAGCGCGTACAATGAGCAGTTCTTT.

The chain carries TRBV4-3 and TRBJ1-1; 7 nucleotides match TRBD1. The CDR3 runs 15 residues. The junction had 5 bases not matched to a gene; V was cut back by 3 bases and J by 1 base. In germline, CDR1 is LGHNA, CDR2 YSLEER. DNA of the CDR3: TGCGCCAGCAGCCAGCAGGGGGGGGCGAACACTGAAGCTTTCTTT. This translates into CASSQQGGANTEAFF.

This clonotype was seen ten or more times. This sequence joins TRBV7-6 and TRBJ1-4, with a weak D call TRBD1 (6 bases). V was cut by 8 bases and J by 3 bases, with 13 bases left in between. This CDR3 has 14 residues. Germline V gives CDR1 SGHVS, CDR2 FNYEAQ. The CDR3 here is CASGRGAANEKLFF. CDR3 nucleotide sequence: TGTGCCAGCGGGAGGGGGGCAGCTAATGAAAAACTGTTTTTT.

This clonotype was seen only a few times. The rearrangement links TRBV10-3 to TRBJ1-5; tentatively, D is TRBD1 (5 bases). CDR3 length equals 14 residues. Trimming shortened V by 5 bases and J by 3 bases, and 11 bases separated the two germline ends. Germline CDR1 is ENHRY and CDR2 is SYGVKD. The CDR3 nucleotides read TGTGCCATCAGTTCTCAGGGCCCCAATCAGCCCCAGCATTTT. Encoded protein: CAISSQGPNQPQHF.

This sequence joins TRBV7-2 and TRBJ1-2, with unresolved D. The ends were cut back, 1 base at V and 4 bases at J, with 10 bases in the middle. The CDR3 has 14 amino acids. Germline V gives CDR1 SGHTA, CDR2 FQGNSA. For the CDR3, the DNA is TGTGCCAGCAGCTTAGTTCCCGGGAGCTATGGCTACACCTTC. Amino acids: CASSLVPGSYGYTF.

This clonotype was seen more than once but under ten times. CDR3 sequence: CASSLTSAEQYF. DNA of the CDR3: TGTGCCAGCAGTCTTACTAGTGCCGAGCAGTACTTC. The chain carries TRBV7-9 and TRBJ2-7; D may be TRBD2 (5 bases). Germline V gives CDR1 SEHNR, CDR2 FQNEAQ (reference sequence). The ends were cut back, 6 bases at V and 6 bases at J, with 12 bases in the middle. This CDR3 has 12 amino acids.

The chain employs TRBV6-5 and TRBJ2-3; tentative D call: TRBD2 (6 bases). Germline V gene sequence: CDR1 MNHEY, CDR2 SVGAGI. The CDR3 spans 15 residues. Trimming took off 0 bases at V and 0 bases at J, with 7 bases between the two ends. The CDR3 spells CASSYSGTSTDTQYF. The DNA for the CDR3 is TGTGCCAGCAGTTACTCTGGGACTAGCACAGATACGCAGTATTTT.

V gene TRBV20-1 combines with J gene TRBJ2-7; possibly TRBD2 for D (6 bases). The length of the CDR3 is 13 residues. Germline CDR1 DFQATT, CDR2 SNEGSKA (reference sequence). V lost 5 bases and J 3 bases, leaving 14 bases between the germline ends. CDR3 protein: CSAPGGAYYEQYF. The CDR3 DNA reads as TGCAGTGCTCCTGGCGGGGCATACTACGAGCAGTACTTC.

This clonotype was counted at least ten times. The chain carries TRBV7-2 and TRBJ1-3; D uncertain. This CDR3 has 15 amino acids. V was trimmed by 4 bases and J by 0 bases, leaving 10 bases between them. Germline V gives CDR1 SGHTA, CDR2 FQGNSA. The CDR3 protein is CASSSRNPSGNTIYF. CDR3 bases: TGTGCCAGCAGCTCGAGGAACCCCTCTGGAAACACCATATATTTT.

The rearrangement uses TRBV2 and TRBJ1-1, with D perhaps matching TRBD1 (6 bases). CDR3 length equals 15 residues. V was trimmed by 2 bases and J by 6 bases, leaving 16 bases between them. Germline V gives CDR1 SNHLY, CDR2 FYNNEI. The CDR3 loop is CASSELGALVAEAFF. The CDR3 DNA sequence: TGTGCCAGCAGTGAACTGGGGGCGTTAGTCGCTGAAGCTTTCTTT.

This clonotype was recorded at least ten times. The rearrangement links TRBV29-1 to TRBJ1-4; 7 nucleotides align to TRBD1. Germline values: CDR1 SQVTM, CDR2 ANQGSEA. This CDR3 has 14 residues. The V and J ends lost 4 bases and 10 bases, in that order; junction bases with no gene match: 12. As DNA, the CDR3 is TGCAGCGTTGCAGCCGGGACAGTAACAAGAAAACTGTTTTTT. Protein: CSVAAGTVTRKLFF.

The chain is built from TRBV20-1 and TRBJ2-5, with D possibly TRBD2 on 6 matching bases. CDR1 and CDR2 (germline): DFQATT, SNEGSKA (reference sequence). The V gene lost 4 bases and the J gene lost 4 bases, with 19 bases spanning the gap. The CDR3 runs 15 residues. CDR3 in amino acids: CSAKAPDWGVETQYF. DNA for the CDR3: TGCAGTGCTAAAGCACCTGACTGGGGGGTAGAGACCCAGTACTTC.

This clonotype appeared many times. V and J are TRBV6-5 and TRBJ1-2, with 11 bases matching TRBD1. J was trimmed by 3 bases and V by 6 bases; bases with no gene match: 3. Germline assignment: CDR1 MNHEY and CDR2 SVGAGI. The CDR3 spans 14 residues. CDR3: CASRRDRGDYGYTF. The CDR3 DNA is TGTGCCAGCAGAAGGGACAGGGGGGACTATGGCTACACCTTC.

This clonotype appeared many times. The chain joins TRBV15 to TRBJ1-2; 10 nucleotides align to TRBD1. The CDR3 runs to 15 residues. V was pared by 0 bases and J by 6 bases, with 4 bases of the junction left unmatched. Looked up from germline, CDR1 is LNHNV and CDR2 is YYDKDF (reference sequence). The DNA for the CDR3 is TGTGCCACCAGCAGAGACATGGGGACAGGGGATGGCTACACCTTC. Residues: CATSRDMGTGDGYTF.

This clonotype occurred once. This may be a read error: a much more frequent sequence differs by one nucleotide. The chain employs TRBV30 and TRBJ1-1; D is ambiguous. CDR1 GTSNPN and CDR2 SVGIG come from the germline V gene (reference sequence). The CDR3 contains 12 residues. DNA of the CDR3: TGTGCCTGGACGGAAGGGAGAACTGAAGCTCTCTTT. This translates into CAWTEGRTEALF.